Listed here are 16 T cell receptor beta chains from one sample, sequenced in a study of T cell responses to AZD1222 COVID-19 vaccine (dated by TCRdb to the early 2020s). The library came from the immunoSEQ multiplex PCR assay. TCRdb took over this immuneACCESS table, retaining in-frame rearrangements with V and J assigned. Such tables are incomplete; in checked studies, under half of the missing clones stem from an unresolved V gene, and the remainder is unexplained. The sample table lists about 97,000 clones, 85% to 90% of them with a count of one. Approximately 7% of the sample is in the top ten clones. The time point label corresponds to: baseline before first vaccination. The sequenced sample was peripheral blood, obtained on day 0 of AZD1222 vaccination. Receptors were obtained from an adult in good health.

V gene TRBV5-1 combines with J gene TRBJ2-5; TRBD1 matches 12 bases. Germline V gene sequence: CDR1 SGHRS, CDR2 YFSETQ. This CDR3 is 15 amino acids long. V was clipped by 0 bases and J by 5 bases; unmatched bases: 2. The CDR3, as DNA: TGCGCCAGCAGCTTGGGTGGGACAGGGGGCGAGACCCAGTACTTC. It translates to CASSLGGTGGETQYF.

The chain combines TRBV9 with TRBJ2-2, with 10 bases matching TRBD2. CDR3 length: 17 amino acids. The germline gives CDR1 SGDLS, CDR2 YYNGEE. The V and J ends lost 0 bases and 4 bases, in that order; junction bases with no gene match: 6. CDR3 loop: CASSVGERGGSTGELFF. Written as DNA, the CDR3 is TGTGCCAGCAGCGTAGGAGAGCGGGGGGGGTCCACCGGGGAGCTGTTTTTT.

The V call is TRBV7-2, the J call TRBJ2-1, with TRBD2 matching over 7 bases. The CDR3 runs 14 residues. The V segment lost 7 bases and the J segment 9 bases; nucleotides outside the gene matches: 12. Per germline, CDR1 SGHTA and CDR2 FQGNSA. The CDR3 is CASTAAGLVIEQFF. In DNA, the CDR3 is TGTGCCAGCACCGCAGCAGGACTAGTAATTGAGCAGTTCTTC.

The rearrangement links TRBV7-2 to TRBJ2-7; 13 positions match TRBD2. The CDR3 length is 14 residues. Trimming at V came to 7 bases and at J to 6 bases, leaving 6 bases not matched to a gene. The germline V gene encodes CDR1 SGHTA and CDR2 FQGNSA. CDR3 region: CASIGTSGIGEQYF. The CDR3 nucleotides are TGTGCCAGCATTGGGACTAGCGGGATAGGCGAGCAGTACTTC.

The rearrangement uses TRBV5-6 and TRBJ2-1; 13 nucleotides line up with TRBD2. The V segment lost 3 bases and the J segment 10 bases; nucleotides outside the gene matches: 1. The CDR3 totals 13 residues. Germline V gives CDR1 SGHDT, CDR2 YYEEEE. This CDR3 reads CASSSGLAGEQFF. CDR3 coding DNA: TGTGCCAGCAGCTCGGGACTAGCGGGGGAGCAGTTCTTC. Full variable domain (remainder filled in from reference TRBV5-6 and TRBJ2-1): DAGVTQSPTHLIKTRGQQVTLRCSPKSGHDTVSWYQQALGQGPQFIFQYYEEEERQRGNFPDRFSGHQFPNYSSELNVNALLLGDSALYLCASSSGLAGEQFFGPGTRLTVL.

This chain uses TRBV28 with TRBJ2-1; the match to TRBD2 covers 10 bases. V was clipped by 2 bases and J by 7 bases; unmatched bases: 8. Germline loops: CDR1 MDHEN, CDR2 SYDVKM. This CDR3 is built from 16 residues. This chain's CDR3 is CASSLRQGLAFNEQFF. For the CDR3, the DNA is TGTGCCAGCAGTTTACGGCAGGGACTAGCGTTTAATGAGCAGTTCTTC.

This clone was observed a few times. The sample carries other DNA sequences with the same CDR3. V usage is TRBV3-1 (or the pseudogene TRBV3-2) and J usage is TRBJ1-3; D is undetermined. The V end lost 1 base, the J end lost 2 bases, and 3 bases lay between the germline ends. Looked up from germline, CDR1 is LGHDT and CDR2 is YNNKEL (reference sequence). CDR3 length equals 13 residues. The CDR3 sequence is CASSQGPGNTIYF. CDR3 DNA: TGTGCCAGCAGCCAAGGACCTGGAAACACCATATATTTT.

V is TRBV7-9 and J is TRBJ2-1; no clear D. CDR1 is SEHNR, CDR2 FQNEAQ, per germline (reference sequence). The CDR3 runs to 13 residues. Deletions cut 1 base from V and 10 bases from J, with 11 bases between. CDR3: CASSLDPRLEQFF. CDR3 nucleotide sequence: TGTGCCAGCAGCTTAGACCCCCGACTGGAGCAGTTCTTC.

The rearrangement links TRBV28 to TRBJ2-1; 7 bases match TRBD2. J gave up 1 base and V 6 bases, and 15 bases lay outside the gene matches. The CDR3 has 18 residues. Germline lookup yields CDR1 MDHEN and CDR2 SYDVKM. The CDR3 loop is CASSSPGAGVGSYNEQFF. CDR3 bases: TGTGCCAGCAGCTCCCCTGGGGCGGGAGTAGGGTCCTACAATGAGCAGTTCTTC.

This chain links TRBV3-1 (or the pseudogene TRBV3-2) with TRBJ1-4, with unresolved D. CDR1 is LGHDT, CDR2 YNNKEL, per germline (reference sequence). V was shortened by 0 bases and J by 6 bases, with 17 bases between the two germline ends. The CDR3 is 17 residues long. The CDR3 DNA sequence: TGTGCCAGCAGCCAAGATGGGAACAAACCGATTTATGAAAAACTGTTTTTT. This sequence encodes CASSQDGNKPIYEKLFF.

The rearrangement uses TRBV19 and TRBJ1-2; D is ambiguous. With 6 bases removed from V and 0 bases from J, the gap between germline ends came to 5 bases. This CDR3 is 12 amino acids long. Germline V gene lookup returns CDR1 LNHDA and CDR2 SQIVND (reference sequence). Here the CDR3 reads CASSRTNYGYTF. The CDR3 coding sequence is TGTGCCAGTAGCCGCACTAACTATGGCTACACCTTC.

This chain links TRBV7-2 with TRBJ1-2; 10 bases are shared with TRBD1. Looked up from germline, CDR1 is SGHTA and CDR2 is FQGNSA. Trimming cost V 5 bases and J 8 bases; bases outside gene matches: 17. CDR3 size: 17 residues. CDR3 DNA: TGTGCCAGCAGCACCCGCCTGGGGACAGGGGATGTCAAGGGCTACACCTTC. Amino acid sequence: CASSTRLGTGDVKGYTF.

This clone was seen once. The V and J genes are TRBV7-9 and TRBJ2-1, with TRBD1 matching over 9 bases. Germline CDR1 SEHNR, CDR2 FQNEAQ (reference sequence). The CDR3 is 15 amino acids. The J segment lost 4 bases and the V segment lost 5 bases, leaving 6 bases of the junction unmatched. Written as DNA, the CDR3 is TGTGCCAGCAGCGTCGGACAGGGGCCTTACAATGAGCAGTTCTTC. Translating it yields CASSVGQGPYNEQFF.

The genes are TRBV2 and TRBJ1-1, with 8 positions matching TRBD1. Trimming cost V 6 bases and J 1 base; bases outside gene matches: 4. The germline gives CDR1 SNHLY, CDR2 FYNNEI. The length of the CDR3 is 14 residues. In nucleotides, the CDR3 is TGTGCCAGCAGCGTGGACAGGGCGAACACTGAAGCTTTCTTT. Protein sequence: CASSVDRANTEAFF.

This chain connects TRBV6-2 or TRBV6-3 to TRBJ2-1, with D perhaps assigned TRBD1 or TRBD2 (5 bases each). The CDR3 has 14 residues. V was cut by 2 bases and J by 7 bases, with 12 bases left in between. CDR1 and CDR2 (germline): MNHEY, SVGEGT. CDR3 region: CASSYGGSKNEQFF. As DNA, the CDR3 is TGTGCCAGCAGTTACGGGGGTTCGAAGAATGAGCAGTTCTTC.

The CDR3 loop reads CASSLDRGRTDTQYF. The CDR3 DNA sequence: TGCGCCAGCAGCTTGGACAGGGGACGCACAGATACGCAGTATTTT. The V call is TRBV5-1, the J call TRBJ2-3; 7 bases fit TRBD1. V dropped 0 bases and J dropped 1; count of bases not matched to a gene: 2. CDR1 and CDR2 from the germline V gene are SGHRS and YFSETQ. The CDR3 is made up of 15 amino acids. Complete variable domain (other parts from reference TRBV5-1 and TRBJ2-3): KAGVTQTPRYLIKTRGQQVTLSCSPISGHRSVSWYQQTPGQGLQFLFEYFSETQRNKGNFPGRFSGRQFSNSRSEMNVSTLELGDSALYLCASSLDRGRTDTQYFGPGTRLTVL.